The sequence of this T cell receptor beta chain was determined in a study of blood T cell repertoires in COVID-19. Germline assignment: CDR1 KGHDR and CDR2 SFDVKD. The CDR3 length is 12 residues. V was cut by 4 bases and J by 3 bases, with 5 bases left in between. TCRdb's table, derived via immunoSEQ multiplex PCR, lists solely in-frame clones and lacks some. This sample has 650,000 to 800,000 clones; just under 90% occur once, and the top ten carry about 0.24%. The chain uses TRBV24-1 and TRBJ1-2; no clear D gene. This receptor was identified in a woman aged 18-29 years with acute or convalescent COVID-19. Sequencing was performed on peripheral blood. This chain's CDR3 is CATSDPYYGYTF. DNA of the CDR3: TGTGCCACCAGTGACCCCTACTATGGCTACACCTTC.